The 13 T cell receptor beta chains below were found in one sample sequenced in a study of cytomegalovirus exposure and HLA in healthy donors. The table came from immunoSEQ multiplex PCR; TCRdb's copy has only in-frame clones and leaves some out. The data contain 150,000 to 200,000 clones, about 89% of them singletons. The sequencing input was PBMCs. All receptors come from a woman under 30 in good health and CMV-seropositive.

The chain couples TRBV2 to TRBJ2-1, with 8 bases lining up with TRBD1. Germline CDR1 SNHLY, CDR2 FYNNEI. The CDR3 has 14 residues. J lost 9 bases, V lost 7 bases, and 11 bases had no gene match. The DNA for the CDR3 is TGTGCCAGCACCAGGGGTGACAGGGGAGCTGAGCAGTTCTTC. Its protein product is CASTRGDRGAEQFF. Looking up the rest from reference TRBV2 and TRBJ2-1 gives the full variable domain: EPEVTQTPSHQVTQMGQEVILRCVPISNHLYFYWYRQILGQKVEFLVSFYNNEISEKSEIFDDQFSVERPDGSNFTLKIRSTKLEDSAMYFCASTRGDRGAEQFFGPGTRLTVL.

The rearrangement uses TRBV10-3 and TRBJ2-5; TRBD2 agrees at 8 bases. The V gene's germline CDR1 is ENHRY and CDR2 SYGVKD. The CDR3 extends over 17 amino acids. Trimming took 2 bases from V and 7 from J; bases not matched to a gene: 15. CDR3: CAISEGALAGQGGTQYF. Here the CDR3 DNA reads TGTGCCATCAGTGAGGGGGCCTTAGCGGGGCAGGGAGGGACCCAGTACTTC.

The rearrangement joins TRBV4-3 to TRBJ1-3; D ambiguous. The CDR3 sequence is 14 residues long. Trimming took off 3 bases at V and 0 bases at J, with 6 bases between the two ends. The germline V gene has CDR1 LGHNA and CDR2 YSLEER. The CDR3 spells CASSQSRSGNTIYF. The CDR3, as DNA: TGCGCCAGCAGCCAGTCGCGCTCTGGAAACACCATATATTTT.

CDR3 region: CASGRTPTRYEQYF. CDR3 in DNA: TGTGCCAGCGGACGGACACCCACTCGGTACGAGCAGTACTTC. The chain carries TRBV27 and TRBJ2-7; D is perhaps TRBD1 (5 bases). From germline, CDR1 is MNHEY and CDR2 SMNVEV (reference sequence). Trimming shortened V by 8 bases and J by 4 bases, and 18 bases separated the two germline ends. The CDR3 is 14 amino acids.

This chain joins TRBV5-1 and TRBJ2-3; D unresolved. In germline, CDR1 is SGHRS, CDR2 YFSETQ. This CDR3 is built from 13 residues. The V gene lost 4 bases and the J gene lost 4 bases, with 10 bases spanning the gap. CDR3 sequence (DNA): TGCGCCAGCAGCACTTTCTCGGCAGATACGCAGTATTTT. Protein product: CASSTFSADTQYF.

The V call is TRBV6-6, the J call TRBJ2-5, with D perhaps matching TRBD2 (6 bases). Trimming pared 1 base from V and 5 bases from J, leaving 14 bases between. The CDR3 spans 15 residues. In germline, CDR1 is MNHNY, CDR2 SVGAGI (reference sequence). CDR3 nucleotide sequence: TGTGCCAGCAGTTACTGGAGGGGAAGGAGGGAGACCCAGTACTTC. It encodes CASSYWRGRRETQYF.

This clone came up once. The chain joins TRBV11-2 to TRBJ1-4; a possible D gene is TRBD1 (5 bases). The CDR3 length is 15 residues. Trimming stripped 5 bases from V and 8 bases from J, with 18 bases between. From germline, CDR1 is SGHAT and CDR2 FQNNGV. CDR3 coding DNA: TGTGCCAGCAGCCTGGGCGGGGCAGGGAGAGAAAAACTGTTTTTT. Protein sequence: CASSLGGAGREKLFF.

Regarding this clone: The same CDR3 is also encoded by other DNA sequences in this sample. The CDR3 loop is CASSIASGYEQYF. The DNA of the CDR3 is TGTGCCAGTAGTATCGCTAGCGGTTACGAGCAGTACTTC. V and J are TRBV19 and TRBJ2-7; 7 bases align to TRBD2. The V gene's germline CDR1 is LNHDA and CDR2 SQIVND (reference sequence). The V and J ends lost 3 bases and 4 bases, in that order; junction bases with no gene match: 3. This CDR3 spans 13 amino acids.

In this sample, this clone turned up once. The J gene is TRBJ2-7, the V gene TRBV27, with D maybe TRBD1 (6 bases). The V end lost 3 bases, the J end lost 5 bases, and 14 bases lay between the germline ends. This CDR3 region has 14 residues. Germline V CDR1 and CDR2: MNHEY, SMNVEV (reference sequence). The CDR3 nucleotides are TGTGCCAGCAGTTTCTCTCGGACAGTAAACGAGCAGTACTTC. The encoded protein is CASSFSRTVNEQYF.

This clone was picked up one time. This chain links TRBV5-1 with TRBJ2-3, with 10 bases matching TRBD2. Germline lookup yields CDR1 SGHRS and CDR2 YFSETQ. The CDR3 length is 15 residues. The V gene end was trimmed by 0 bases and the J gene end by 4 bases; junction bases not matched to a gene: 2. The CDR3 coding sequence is TGCGCCAGCAGCTTGGTAGCGGGAGGTGCAGATACGCAGTATTTT. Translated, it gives CASSLVAGGADTQYF.

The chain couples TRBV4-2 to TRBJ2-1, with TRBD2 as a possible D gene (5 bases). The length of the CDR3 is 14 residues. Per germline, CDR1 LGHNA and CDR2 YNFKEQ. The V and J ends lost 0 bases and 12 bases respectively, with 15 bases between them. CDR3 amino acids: CASSQDPAPRGQFF. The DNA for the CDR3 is TGTGCCAGCAGCCAAGATCCGGCCCCCCGGGGGCAGTTCTTC.

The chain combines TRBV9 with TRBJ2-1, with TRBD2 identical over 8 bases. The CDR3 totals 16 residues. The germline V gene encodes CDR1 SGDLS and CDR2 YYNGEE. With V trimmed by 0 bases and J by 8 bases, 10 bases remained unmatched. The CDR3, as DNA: TGTGCCAGCAGCGTAGTAGGGAGCGGGAGCCCCCATGAGCAGTTCTTC. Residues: CASSVVGSGSPHEQFF.

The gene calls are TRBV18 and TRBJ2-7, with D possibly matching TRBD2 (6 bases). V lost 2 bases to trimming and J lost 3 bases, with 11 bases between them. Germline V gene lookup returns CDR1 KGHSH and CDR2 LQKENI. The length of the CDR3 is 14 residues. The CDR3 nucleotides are TGTGCCAGCTCACCAGCAGGGAGGTACTACGAGCAGTACTTC. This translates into CASSPAGRYYEQYF.